The clone carrying this T cell receptor (beta chain) was counted ten times or more. This CDR3 has 16 amino acids. Germline CDR1 is SGHNT and CDR2 is YENEEA. The V end lost 5 bases, the J end lost 3 bases, and 18 bases lay between the germline ends. The sample is drawn from a study of early T cells in non-severe SARS-CoV-2 infection. Study details: With bulk RNA from unsorted whole blood as input, sequencing yielded unpaired chains.

MiXCR, run by TCRdb on the 5' RACE reads, gives a single entry per CDR3 protein. The sample includes more than 25,000 distinct CDR3 sequences, over 4.5% seen only once; the top ten take approximately 5.4%. The starting material was whole blood, obtained at baseline. The rearrangement uses TRBV11-3 and TRBJ2-3; TRBD2 might be the D (6 bases). This TCR derives from an adult who was a healthcare worker with PCR-confirmed SARS-CoV-2 infection or an uninfected control (not recorded which). As DNA, the CDR3 is TGTGCCAGCAGCCATCTACGGGACTCAAGGACAGATACGCAGTATTTT. Translation: CASSHLRDSRTDTQYF.